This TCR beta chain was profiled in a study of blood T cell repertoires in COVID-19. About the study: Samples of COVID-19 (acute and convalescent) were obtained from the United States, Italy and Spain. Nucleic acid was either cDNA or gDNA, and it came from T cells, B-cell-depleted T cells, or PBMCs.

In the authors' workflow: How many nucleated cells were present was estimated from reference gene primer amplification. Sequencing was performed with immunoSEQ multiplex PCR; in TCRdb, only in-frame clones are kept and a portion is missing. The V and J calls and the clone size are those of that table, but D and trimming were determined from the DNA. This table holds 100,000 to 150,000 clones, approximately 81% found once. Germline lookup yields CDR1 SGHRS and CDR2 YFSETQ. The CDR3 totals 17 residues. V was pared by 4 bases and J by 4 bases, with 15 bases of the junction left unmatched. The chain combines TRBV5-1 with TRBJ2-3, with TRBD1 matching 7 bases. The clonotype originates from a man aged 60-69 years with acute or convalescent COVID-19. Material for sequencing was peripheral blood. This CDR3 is CASSRYYRGRGADTQYF. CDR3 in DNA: TGCGCCAGCAGCCGTTATTACAGGGGAAGAGGCGCAGATACGCAGTATTTT.